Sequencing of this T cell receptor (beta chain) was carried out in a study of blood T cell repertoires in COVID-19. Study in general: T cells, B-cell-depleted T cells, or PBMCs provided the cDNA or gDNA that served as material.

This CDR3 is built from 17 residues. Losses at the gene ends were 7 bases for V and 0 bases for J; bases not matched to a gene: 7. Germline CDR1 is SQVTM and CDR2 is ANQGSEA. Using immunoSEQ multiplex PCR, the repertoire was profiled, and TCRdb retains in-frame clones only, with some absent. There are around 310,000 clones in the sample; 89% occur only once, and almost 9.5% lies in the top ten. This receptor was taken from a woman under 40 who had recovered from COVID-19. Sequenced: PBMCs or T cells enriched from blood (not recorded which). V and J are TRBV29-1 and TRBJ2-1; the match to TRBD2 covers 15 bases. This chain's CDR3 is CSGTRTSGRGSYNEQFF. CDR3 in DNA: TGCAGCGGCACCCGGACTAGCGGGAGGGGCTCCTACAATGAGCAGTTCTTC.